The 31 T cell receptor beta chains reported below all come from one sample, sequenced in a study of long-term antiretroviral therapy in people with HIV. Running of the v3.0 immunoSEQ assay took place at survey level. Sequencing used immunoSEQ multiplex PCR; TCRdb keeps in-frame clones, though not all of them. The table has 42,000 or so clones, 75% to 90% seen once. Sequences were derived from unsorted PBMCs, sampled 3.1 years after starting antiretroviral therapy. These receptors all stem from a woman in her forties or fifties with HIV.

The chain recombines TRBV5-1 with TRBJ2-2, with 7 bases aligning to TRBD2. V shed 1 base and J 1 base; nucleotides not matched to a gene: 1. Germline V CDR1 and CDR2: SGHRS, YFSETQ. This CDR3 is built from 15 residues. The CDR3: CASSLPGGNTGELFF. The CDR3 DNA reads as TGCGCCAGCAGCTTGCCGGGGGGGAACACCGGGGAGCTGTTTTTT.

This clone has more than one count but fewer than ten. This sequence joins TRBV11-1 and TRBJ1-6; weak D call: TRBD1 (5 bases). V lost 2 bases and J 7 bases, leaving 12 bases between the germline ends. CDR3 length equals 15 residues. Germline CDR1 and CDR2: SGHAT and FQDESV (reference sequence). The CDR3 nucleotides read TGTGCCAGCAGCTTAAGGAGGGGAGGAAATTCACCCCTCCACTTT. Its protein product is CASSLRRGGNSPLHF.

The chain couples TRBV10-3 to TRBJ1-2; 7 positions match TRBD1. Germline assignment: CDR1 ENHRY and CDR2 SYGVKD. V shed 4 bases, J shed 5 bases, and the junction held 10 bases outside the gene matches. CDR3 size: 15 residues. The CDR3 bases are TGTGCCATCAGTGGCGACGTTACAGGGGAATATGGCTACACCTTC. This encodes CAISGDVTGEYGYTF.

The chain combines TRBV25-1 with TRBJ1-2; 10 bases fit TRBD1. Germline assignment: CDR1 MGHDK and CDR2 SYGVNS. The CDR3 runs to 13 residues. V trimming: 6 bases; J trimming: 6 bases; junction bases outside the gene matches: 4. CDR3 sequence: CASRGDRGHGYTF. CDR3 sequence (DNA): TGTGCCAGCAGGGGCGACAGGGGGCATGGCTACACCTTC.

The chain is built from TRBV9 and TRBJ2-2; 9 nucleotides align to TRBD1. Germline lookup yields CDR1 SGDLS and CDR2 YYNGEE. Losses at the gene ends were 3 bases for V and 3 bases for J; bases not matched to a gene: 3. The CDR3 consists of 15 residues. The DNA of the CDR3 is TGTGCCAGCAGCGCAACAGGGGGCGACACCGGGGAGCTGTTTTTT. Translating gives CASSATGGDTGELFF.

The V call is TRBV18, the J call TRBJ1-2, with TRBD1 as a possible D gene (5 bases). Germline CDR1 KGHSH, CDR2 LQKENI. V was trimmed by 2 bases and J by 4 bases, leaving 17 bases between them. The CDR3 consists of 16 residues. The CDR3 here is CASSPGLEQGPYGYTF. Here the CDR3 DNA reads TGTGCCAGCTCACCAGGGCTAGAGCAGGGACCCTATGGCTACACCTTC.

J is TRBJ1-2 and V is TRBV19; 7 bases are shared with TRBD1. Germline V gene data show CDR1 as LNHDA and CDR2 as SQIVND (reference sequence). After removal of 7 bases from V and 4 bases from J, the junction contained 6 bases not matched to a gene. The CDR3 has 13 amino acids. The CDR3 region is CASKGQPSYGYTF. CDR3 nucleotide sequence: TGTGCCAGTAAGGGACAGCCTAGCTATGGCTACACCTTC.

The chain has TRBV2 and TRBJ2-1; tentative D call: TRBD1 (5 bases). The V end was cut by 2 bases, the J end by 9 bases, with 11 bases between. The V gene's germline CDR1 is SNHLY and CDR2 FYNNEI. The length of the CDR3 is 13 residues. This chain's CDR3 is CASSEPGHGEQFF. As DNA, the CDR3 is TGTGCCAGCAGTGAACCAGGGCATGGTGAGCAGTTCTTC.

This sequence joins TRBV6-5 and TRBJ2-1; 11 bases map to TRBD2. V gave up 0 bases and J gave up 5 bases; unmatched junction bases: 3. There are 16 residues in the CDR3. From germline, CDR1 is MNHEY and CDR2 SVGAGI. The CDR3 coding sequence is TGTGCCAGCAGTTACTCACTAGCGGGGGAGGACAATGAGCAGTTCTTC. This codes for CASSYSLAGEDNEQFF.

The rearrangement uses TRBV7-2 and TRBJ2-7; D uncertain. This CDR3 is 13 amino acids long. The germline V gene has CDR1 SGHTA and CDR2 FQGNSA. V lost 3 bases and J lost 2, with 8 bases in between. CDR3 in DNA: TGTGCCAGCAGCTTCCAAGGCGCCTACGAGCAGTACTTC. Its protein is CASSFQGAYEQYF.

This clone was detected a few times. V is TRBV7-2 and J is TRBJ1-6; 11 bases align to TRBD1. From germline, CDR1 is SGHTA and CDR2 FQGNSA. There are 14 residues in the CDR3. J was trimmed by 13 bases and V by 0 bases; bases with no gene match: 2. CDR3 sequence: CASSLAGDRGPLHF. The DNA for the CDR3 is TGTGCCAGCAGCTTAGCTGGGGACAGGGGGCCCCTCCACTTT.

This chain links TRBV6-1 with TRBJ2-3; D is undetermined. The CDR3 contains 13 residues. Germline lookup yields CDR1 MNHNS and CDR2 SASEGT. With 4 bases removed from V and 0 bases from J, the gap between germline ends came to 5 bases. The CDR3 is CASSAGSTDTQYF. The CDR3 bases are TGTGCCAGCAGTGCGGGCAGCACAGATACGCAGTATTTT.

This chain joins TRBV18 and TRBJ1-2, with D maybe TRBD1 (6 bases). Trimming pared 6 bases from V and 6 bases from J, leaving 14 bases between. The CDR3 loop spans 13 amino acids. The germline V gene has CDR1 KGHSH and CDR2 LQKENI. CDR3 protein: CASSPTGRDGYTF. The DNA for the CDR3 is TGTGCCAGCTCCCCTACAGGGAGGGATGGCTACACCTTC.

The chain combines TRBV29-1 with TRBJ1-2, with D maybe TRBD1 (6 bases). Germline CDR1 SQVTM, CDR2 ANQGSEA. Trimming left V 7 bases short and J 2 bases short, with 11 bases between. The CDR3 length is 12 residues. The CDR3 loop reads CSAGQSNYGYTF. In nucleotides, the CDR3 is TGCAGCGCTGGACAGTCCAACTATGGCTACACCTTC.

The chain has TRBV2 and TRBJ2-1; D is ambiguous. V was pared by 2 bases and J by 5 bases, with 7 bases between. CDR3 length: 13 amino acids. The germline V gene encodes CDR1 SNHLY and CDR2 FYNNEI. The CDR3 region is CASSERTDNEQFF. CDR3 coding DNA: TGTGCCAGCAGTGAAAGGACGGACAATGAGCAGTTCTTC.

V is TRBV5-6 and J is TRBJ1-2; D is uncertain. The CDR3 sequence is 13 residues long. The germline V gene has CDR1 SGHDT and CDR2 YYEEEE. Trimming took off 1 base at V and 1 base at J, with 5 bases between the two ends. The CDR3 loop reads CASSLRNNYGYTF. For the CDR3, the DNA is TGTGCCAGCAGCTTGCGCAATAACTATGGCTACACCTTC.

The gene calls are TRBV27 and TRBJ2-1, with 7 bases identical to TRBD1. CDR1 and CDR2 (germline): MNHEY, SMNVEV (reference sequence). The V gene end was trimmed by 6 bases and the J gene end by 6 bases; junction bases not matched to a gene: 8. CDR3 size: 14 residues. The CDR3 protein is CASRTETGINEQFF. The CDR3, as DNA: TGTGCCAGCAGGACTGAGACAGGGATCAATGAGCAGTTCTTC.

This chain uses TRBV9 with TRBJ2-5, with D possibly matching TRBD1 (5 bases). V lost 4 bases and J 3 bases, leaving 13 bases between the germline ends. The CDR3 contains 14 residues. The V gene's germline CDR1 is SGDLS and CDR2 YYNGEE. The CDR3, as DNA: TGTGCCAGCAGCTTACCGGACACGAAAGAGACCCAGTACTTC. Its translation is CASSLPDTKETQYF.

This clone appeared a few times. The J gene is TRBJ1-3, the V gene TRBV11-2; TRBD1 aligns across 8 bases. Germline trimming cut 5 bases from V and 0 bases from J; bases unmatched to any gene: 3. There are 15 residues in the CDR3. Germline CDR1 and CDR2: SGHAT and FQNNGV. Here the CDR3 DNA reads TGTGCCAGCAGCACAACAGGGGGCTCTGGAAACACCATATATTTT. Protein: CASSTTGGSGNTIYF.

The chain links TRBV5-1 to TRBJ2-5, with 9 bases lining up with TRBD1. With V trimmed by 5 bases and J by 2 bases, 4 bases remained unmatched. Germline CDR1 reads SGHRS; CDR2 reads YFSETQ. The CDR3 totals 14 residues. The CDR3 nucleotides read TGCGCCAGCAGTAGACAGGGGGATCAAGAGACCCAGTACTTC. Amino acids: CASSRQGDQETQYF.

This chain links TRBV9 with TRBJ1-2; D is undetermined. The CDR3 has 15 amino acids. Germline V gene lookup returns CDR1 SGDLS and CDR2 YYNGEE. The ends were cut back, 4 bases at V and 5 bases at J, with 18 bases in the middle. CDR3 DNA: TGTGCCAGCAGCCGCATTTCCGGCCGCGAGTATGGCTACACCTTC. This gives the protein CASSRISGREYGYTF. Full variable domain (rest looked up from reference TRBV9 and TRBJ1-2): DSGVTQTPKHLITATGQRVTLRCSPRSGDLSVYWYQQSLDQGLQFLIQYYNGEERAKGNILERFSAQQFPDLHSELNLSSLELGDSALYFCASSRISGREYGYTFGSGTRLTVV.

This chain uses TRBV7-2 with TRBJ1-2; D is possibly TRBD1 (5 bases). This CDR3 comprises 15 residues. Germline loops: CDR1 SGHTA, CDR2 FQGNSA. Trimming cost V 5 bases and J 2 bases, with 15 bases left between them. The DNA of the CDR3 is TGTGCCAGCAGCGAGGGACCAAACCCCAACTATGGCTACACCTTC. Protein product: CASSEGPNPNYGYTF.

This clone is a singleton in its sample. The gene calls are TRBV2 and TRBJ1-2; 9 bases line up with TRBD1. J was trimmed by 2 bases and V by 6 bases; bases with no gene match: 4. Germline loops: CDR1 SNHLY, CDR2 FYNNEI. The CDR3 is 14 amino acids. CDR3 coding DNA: TGTGCCAGCAGGGGGACAGGGACAAACTATGGCTACACCTTC. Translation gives CASRGTGTNYGYTF. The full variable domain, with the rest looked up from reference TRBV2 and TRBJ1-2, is EPEVTQTPSHQVTQMGQEVILRCVPISNHLYFYWYRQILGQKVEFLVSFYNNEISEKSEIFDDQFSVERPDGSNFTLKIRSTKLEDSAMYFCASRGTGTNYGYTFGSGTRLTVV.

Here the CDR3 reads CASSPLGLGVTDTQYF. The CDR3 DNA reads TGCGCCAGCAGCCCACTGGGACTAGGGGTCACAGATACGCAGTATTTT. This chain joins TRBV5-1 and TRBJ2-3; 8 bases match TRBD2. This CDR3 contains 16 residues. With V trimmed by 4 bases and J by 2 bases, 9 bases remained unmatched. Germline V CDR1 and CDR2: SGHRS, YFSETQ.

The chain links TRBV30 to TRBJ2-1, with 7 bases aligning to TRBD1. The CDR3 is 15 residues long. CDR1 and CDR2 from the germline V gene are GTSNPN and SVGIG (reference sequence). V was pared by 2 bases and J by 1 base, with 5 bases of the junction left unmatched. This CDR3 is CAWSRQGWSYNEQFF. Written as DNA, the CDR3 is TGTGCCTGGAGTCGACAGGGTTGGTCCTACAATGAGCAGTTCTTC.

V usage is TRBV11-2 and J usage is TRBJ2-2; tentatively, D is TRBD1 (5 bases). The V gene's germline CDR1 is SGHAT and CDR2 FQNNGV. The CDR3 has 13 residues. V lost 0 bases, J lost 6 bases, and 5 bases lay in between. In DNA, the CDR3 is TGTGCCAGCAGCTTAGAAGGGGCCGGGGAGCTGTTTTTT. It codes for CASSLEGAGELFF.

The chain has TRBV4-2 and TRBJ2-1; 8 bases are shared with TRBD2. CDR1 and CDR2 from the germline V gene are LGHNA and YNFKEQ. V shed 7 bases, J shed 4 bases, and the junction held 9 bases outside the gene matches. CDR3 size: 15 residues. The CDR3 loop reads CASMRGAGEYNEQFF. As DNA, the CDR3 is TGTGCCAGCATGAGGGGAGCGGGGGAGTACAATGAGCAGTTCTTC.

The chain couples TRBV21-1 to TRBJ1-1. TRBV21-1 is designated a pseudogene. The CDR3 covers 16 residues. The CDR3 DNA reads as TGTGCCAGCAGCAAGGGAGAGAGCAAAGTGAACACTGAAGCTTTCTTT. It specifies CASSKGESKVNTEAFF.

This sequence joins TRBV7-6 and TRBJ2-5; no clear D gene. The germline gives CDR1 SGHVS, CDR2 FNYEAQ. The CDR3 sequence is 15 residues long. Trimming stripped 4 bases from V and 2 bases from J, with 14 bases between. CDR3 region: CASSSLGTLQETQYF. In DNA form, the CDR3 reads TGTGCCAGCAGCTCCCTGGGCACCCTGCAAGAGACCCAGTACTTC.

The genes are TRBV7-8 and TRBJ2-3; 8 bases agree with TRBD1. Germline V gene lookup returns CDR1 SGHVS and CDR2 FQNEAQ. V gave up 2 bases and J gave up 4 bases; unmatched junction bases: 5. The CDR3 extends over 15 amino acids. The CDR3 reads CASSLRQGIPDTQYF. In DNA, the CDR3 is TGTGCCAGCAGCTTAAGACAGGGGATTCCAGATACGCAGTATTTT.

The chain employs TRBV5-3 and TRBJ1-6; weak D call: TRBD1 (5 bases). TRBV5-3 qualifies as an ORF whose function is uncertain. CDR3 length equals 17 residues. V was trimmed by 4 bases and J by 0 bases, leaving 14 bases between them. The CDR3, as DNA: TGTGCCAGAAGCCGGACACCTGGCGGCTCCTATAATTCACCCCTCCACTTT. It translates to CARSRTPGGSYNSPLHF.